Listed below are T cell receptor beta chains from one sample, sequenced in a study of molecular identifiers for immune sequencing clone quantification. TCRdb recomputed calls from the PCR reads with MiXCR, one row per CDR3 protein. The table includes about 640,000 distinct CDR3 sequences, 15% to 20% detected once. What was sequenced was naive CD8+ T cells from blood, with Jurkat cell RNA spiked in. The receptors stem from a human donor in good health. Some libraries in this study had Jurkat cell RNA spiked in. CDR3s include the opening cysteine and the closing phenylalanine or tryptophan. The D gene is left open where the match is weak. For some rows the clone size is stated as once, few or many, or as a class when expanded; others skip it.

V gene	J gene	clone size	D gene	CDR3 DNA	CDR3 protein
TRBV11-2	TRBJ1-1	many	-	TGTGCCAGCAGCGAAGCGGCGGGTCCTGAAGCTTTCTTT	CASSEAAGPEAFF
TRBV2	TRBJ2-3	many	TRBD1	TGTGCCAGGGACAGGGAAAACACAGATACGCAGTATTTT	CARDRENTDTQYF
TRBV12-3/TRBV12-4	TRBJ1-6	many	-	TGTGCCAGCAGCCCCGGGGGACCCCTCCACTTT	CASSPGGPLHF
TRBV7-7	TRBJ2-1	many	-	TGTGCCAGCAGCTTATGGGACAGCGGGGATAATCAGACCTACAATGAGCAGTTCTTC	CASSLWDSGDNQTYNEQFF
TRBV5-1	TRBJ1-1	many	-	TGCGCCAGCAGCTTGGCCTTGGGGGAGAGGACTGAAGCTTTCTTT	CASSLALGERTEAFF
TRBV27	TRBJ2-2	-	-	TGTGCCAGCATGGGCGGAGCGAGCACCGGGGAGCTGGTTTTT	CASMGGASTGELVF
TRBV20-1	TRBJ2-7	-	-	TGCAGTGCAAAGGACGAACCCTACGAGCAGTACTTC	CSAKDEPYEQYF
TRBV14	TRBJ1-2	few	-	TGTGCCAGCAGCCCCGGACTCGTCTATGGCTACACCTTC	CASSPGLVYGYTF
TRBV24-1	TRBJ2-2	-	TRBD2	TGTGCCACCAGTGATTCGCGGACTAGCGGGAGAAAGACCGGGGAGCTGTTTTTT	CATSDSRTSGRKTGELFF
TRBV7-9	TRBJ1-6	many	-	TGTGCCAGCAGCTTTGGAATAGGGGTTGATTCACCCCTCCACTTT	CASSFGIGVDSPLHF